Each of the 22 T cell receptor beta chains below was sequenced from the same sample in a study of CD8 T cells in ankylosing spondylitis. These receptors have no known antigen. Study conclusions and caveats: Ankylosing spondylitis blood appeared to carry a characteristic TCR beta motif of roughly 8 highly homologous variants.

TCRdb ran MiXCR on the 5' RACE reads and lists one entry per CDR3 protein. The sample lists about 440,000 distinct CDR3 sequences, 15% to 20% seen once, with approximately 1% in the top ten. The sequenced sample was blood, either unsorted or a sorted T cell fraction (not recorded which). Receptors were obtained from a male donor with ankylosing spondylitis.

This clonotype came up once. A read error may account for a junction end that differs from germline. The CDR3 region has the DNA TGTGCCAGCAGAGGAGGCGGGGGGATCTGGCATTTT. This encodes CASRGGGGIWHF. The V and J genes are TRBV25-1 and TRBJ2-3; 8 nucleotides line up with TRBD2. The CDR3 is made up of 12 amino acids. Germline CDR1 MGHDK, CDR2 SYGVNS.

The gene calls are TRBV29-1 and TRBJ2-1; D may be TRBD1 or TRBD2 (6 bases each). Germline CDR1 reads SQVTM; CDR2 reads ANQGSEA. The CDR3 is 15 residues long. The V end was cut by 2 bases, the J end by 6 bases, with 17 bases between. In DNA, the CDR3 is TGCAGCGTTGAAAATGACGGACGGGGGCCCAATGAGCAGTTCTTC. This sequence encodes CSVENDGRGPNEQFF.

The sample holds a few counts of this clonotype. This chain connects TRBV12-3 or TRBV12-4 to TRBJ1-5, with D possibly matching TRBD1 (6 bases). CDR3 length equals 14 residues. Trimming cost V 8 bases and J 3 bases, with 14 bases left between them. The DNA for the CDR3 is TGTGCCAGCGCAGGGTCGGGGGCCAATCAGCCCCAGCATTTT. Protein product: CASAGSGANQPQHF.

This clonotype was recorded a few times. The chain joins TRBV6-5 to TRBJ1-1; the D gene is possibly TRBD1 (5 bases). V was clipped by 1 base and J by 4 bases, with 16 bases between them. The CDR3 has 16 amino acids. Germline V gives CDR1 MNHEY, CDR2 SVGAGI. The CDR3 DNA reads TGTGCCAGCAGTTACTGGCAGGGCGGGAGGGGCACTGAAGCTTTCTTT. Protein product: CASSYWQGGRGTEAFF.

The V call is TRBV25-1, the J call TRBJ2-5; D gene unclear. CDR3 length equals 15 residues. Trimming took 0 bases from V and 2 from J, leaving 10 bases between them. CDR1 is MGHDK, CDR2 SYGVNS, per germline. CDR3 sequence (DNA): TGTGCCAGCAGTGAATATAAGTTCTCACAAGAGACCCAGTACTTC. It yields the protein CASSEYKFSQETQYF.

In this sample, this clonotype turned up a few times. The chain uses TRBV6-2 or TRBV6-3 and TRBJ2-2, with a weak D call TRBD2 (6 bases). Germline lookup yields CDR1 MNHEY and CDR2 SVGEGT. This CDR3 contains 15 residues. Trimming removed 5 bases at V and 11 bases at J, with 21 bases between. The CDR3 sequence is CASSRGGTNNRELFF. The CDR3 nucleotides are TGTGCCAGCAGTCGCGGAGGGACCAATAACAGAGAGCTGTTTTTT.

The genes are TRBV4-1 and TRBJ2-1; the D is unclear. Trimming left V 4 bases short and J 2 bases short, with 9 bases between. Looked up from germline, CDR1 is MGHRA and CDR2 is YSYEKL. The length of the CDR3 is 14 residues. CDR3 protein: CASSPLGPYNEQFF. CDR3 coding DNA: TGCGCCAGCAGCCCCCTGGGTCCCTACAATGAGCAGTTCTTC.

CDR3 loop: CASSEGKAPDTQYF. The CDR3 region has the DNA TGCGCCAGCAGTGAAGGAAAGGCCCCAGATACGCAGTATTTT. The genes are TRBV10-2 and TRBJ2-3; D is ambiguous. The V end lost 3 bases, the J end lost 4 bases, and 11 bases lay between the germline ends. CDR1 is WSHSY, CDR2 SAAADI, per germline. This CDR3 has 14 residues.

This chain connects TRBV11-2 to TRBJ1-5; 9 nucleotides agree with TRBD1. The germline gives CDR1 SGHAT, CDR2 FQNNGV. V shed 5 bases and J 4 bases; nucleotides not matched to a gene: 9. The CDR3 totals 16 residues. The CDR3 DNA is TGTGCCAGCAGCACGGGGACAGGGATCGGTAATCAGCCCCAGCATTTT. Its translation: CASSTGTGIGNQPQHF.

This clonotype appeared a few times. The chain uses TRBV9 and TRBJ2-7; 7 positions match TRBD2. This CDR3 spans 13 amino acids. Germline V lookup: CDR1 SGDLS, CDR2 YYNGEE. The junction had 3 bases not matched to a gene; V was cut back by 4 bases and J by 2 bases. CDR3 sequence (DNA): TGTGCCAGCAGCCCGGGACTAACCTACGAGCAGTACTTC. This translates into CASSPGLTYEQYF.

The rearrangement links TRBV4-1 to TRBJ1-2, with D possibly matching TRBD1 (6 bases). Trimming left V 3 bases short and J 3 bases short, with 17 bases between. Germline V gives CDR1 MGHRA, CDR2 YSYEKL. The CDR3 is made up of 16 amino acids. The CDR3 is CASSQRLVGADYGYTF. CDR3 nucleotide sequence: TGCGCCAGCAGCCAGAGGCTCGTGGGGGCGGACTATGGCTACACCTTC.

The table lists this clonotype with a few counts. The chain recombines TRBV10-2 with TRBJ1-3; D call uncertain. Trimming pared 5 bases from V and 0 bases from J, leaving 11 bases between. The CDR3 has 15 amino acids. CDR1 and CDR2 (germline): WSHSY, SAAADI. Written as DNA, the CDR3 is TGCGCCAGCAGTCACCCAGGCGGCTCTGGAAACACCATATATTTT. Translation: CASSHPGGSGNTIYF.

CDR3: CASTSRDRAHGANVLTF. The DNA of the CDR3 is TGTGCCAGCACCTCACGGGACAGGGCTCATGGGGCCAACGTCCTGACTTTC. V is TRBV6-1 and J is TRBJ2-6; 9 nucleotides match TRBD1. The length of the CDR3 is 17 residues. Germline CDR1 reads MNHNS; CDR2 reads SASEGT. J was trimmed by 3 bases and V by 7 bases; bases with no gene match: 10.

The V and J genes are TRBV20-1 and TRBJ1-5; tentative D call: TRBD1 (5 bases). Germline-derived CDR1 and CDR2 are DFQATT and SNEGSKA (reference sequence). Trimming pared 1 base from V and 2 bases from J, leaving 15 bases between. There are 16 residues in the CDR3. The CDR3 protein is CSARGQGNSGNQPQHF. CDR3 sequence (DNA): TGCAGTGCTAGAGGGCAGGGTAATAGTGGCAATCAGCCCCAGCATTTT.

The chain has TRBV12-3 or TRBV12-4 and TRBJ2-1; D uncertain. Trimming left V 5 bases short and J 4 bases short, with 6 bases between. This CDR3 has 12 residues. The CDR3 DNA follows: TGTGCCAGCAGTAAACGTTACAATGAGCAGTTCTTC. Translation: CASSKRYNEQFF.

The CDR3, as DNA: TGCGCCAGCAGCCTAGACCTAAAAAGTGGCTACACCTTC. Encoded protein: CASSLDLKSGYTF. This chain links TRBV4-1 with TRBJ1-2; no reliable D call. V was cut by 4 bases and J by 7 bases, with 13 bases left in between. CDR1 MGHRA and CDR2 YSYEKL come from the germline V gene. This CDR3 is 13 amino acids long.

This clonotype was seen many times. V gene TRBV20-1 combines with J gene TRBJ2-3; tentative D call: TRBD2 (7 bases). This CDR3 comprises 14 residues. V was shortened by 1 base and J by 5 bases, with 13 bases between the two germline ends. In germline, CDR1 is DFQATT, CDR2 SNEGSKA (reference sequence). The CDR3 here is CSARAGGKGDTQYF. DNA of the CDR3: TGCAGTGCTAGAGCGGGGGGCAAGGGAGATACGCAGTATTTT.

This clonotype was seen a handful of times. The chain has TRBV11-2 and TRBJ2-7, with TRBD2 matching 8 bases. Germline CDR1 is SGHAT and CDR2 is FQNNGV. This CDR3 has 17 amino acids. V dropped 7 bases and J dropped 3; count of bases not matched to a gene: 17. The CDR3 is CASTYQGGAGVLYEQYF. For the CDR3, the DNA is TGTGCCAGCACCTACCAAGGAGGAGCGGGAGTCCTCTACGAGCAGTACTTC.

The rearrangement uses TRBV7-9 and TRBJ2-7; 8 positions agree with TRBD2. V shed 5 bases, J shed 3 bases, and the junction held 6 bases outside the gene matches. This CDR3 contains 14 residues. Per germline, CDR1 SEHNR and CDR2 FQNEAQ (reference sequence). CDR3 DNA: TGTGCCAGCAGCGTGACTAGCGCAGGCTACGAGCAGTACTTC. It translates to CASSVTSAGYEQYF.

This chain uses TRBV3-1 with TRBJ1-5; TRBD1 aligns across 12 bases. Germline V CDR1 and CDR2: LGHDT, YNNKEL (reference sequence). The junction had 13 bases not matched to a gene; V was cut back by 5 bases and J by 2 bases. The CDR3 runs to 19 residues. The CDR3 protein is CASSNILPGQGAGNQPQHF. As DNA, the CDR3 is TGTGCCAGCAGCAATATCCTACCGGGACAGGGGGCCGGCAATCAGCCCCAGCATTTT.

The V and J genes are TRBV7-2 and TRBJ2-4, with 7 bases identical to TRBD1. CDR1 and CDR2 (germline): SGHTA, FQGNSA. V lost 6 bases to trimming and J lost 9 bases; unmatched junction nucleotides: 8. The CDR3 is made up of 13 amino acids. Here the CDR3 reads CASRPDRTGIQYF. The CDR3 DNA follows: TGTGCCAGCAGACCGGACAGGACCGGCATTCAGTACTTC.

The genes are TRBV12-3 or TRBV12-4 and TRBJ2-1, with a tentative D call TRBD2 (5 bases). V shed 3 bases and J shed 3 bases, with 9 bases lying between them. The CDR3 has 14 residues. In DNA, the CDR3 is TGTGCCAGCAGTTTCGCAGGACTCTACAATGAGCAGTTCTTC. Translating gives CASSFAGLYNEQFF.